The 25 T cell receptor beta chains listed next were all sequenced from one sample in a study of OX40 agonist ivuxolimab in advanced cancers. Library creation used the immunoSEQ multiplex PCR assay. The table comes from immuneACCESS by way of TCRdb, which keeps in-frame sequences with V and J called. Part of the clones is missing from these tables; in studies checked, under half for an unresolved V gene and the rest for unknown reasons. Here the sample has 95,000 to 150,000 clones; over 85% occur a single time. 0.15% to 0.16% of the sample belongs to the ten largest clones. The sample in question was CD4+ or CD8+ T cells sorted from blood, obtained in a trial of the OX40 agonist ivuxolimab. Receptor source: an adult with an advanced solid tumor such as melanoma, head and neck, liver or kidney cancer.

CDR3: CASSLSQGSQKGYTF. In nucleotides, the CDR3 is TGTGCCAGCAGTTTATCGCAGGGAAGTCAGAAGGGCTACACCTTC. The rearrangement uses TRBV27 and TRBJ1-2, with D perhaps matching TRBD1 (5 bases). The germline V gene has CDR1 MNHEY and CDR2 SMNVEV (reference sequence). V was trimmed by 0 bases and J by 8 bases, leaving 16 bases between them. The CDR3 is made up of 15 amino acids.

J is TRBJ1-1 and V is TRBV5-1; no reliable D call. CDR3 length: 13 amino acids. Per the germline V gene, CDR1 is SGHRS and CDR2 is YFSETQ. V was pared by 4 bases and J by 1 base, with 8 bases between. The CDR3 DNA reads as TGCGCCAGCAGCCCACAAGCGAACACTGAAGCTTTCTTT. This encodes CASSPQANTEAFF.

The CDR3 sequence is CASSLVGTSYEQYF. The CDR3 DNA reads as TGTGCCAGCAGCTTAGTTGGCACCTCCTACGAGCAGTACTTC. J is TRBJ2-7 and V is TRBV5-4; D unresolved. The CDR3 covers 14 residues. Trimming removed 2 bases from V and 0 bases from J, with 9 bases in between. The V gene's germline CDR1 is SGHNT and CDR2 YYREEE (reference sequence).

The gene calls are TRBV28 and TRBJ2-2; weak D call: TRBD1 (6 bases). The CDR3 has 15 residues. Trimming stripped 6 bases from V and 1 base from J, with 12 bases between. The germline CDR1 and CDR2 sequences are MDHEN and SYDVKM. The CDR3 sequence is CASSFPTGNTGELFF. CDR3 DNA sequence: TGTGCCAGCAGCTTCCCGACAGGGAACACCGGGGAGCTGTTTTTT. The entire variable domain, with the rest obtained from reference TRBV28 and TRBJ2-2, is as follows: DVKVTQSSRYLVKRTGEKVFLECVQDMDHENMFWYRQDPGLGLRLIYFSYDVKMKEKGDIPEGYSVSREKKERFSLILESASTNQTSMYLCASSFPTGNTGELFFGEGSRLTVL.

The rearrangement joins TRBV14 to TRBJ2-6; D not resolved. Trimming removed 0 bases from V and 0 bases from J, with 6 bases in between. Germline V CDR1 and CDR2: SGHDN, FVKESK. This CDR3 is built from 16 residues. CDR3 residues: CASSQDWFSGANVLTF. CDR3 DNA: TGTGCCAGCAGCCAAGATTGGTTCTCTGGGGCCAACGTCCTGACTTTC.

The chain carries TRBV7-9 and TRBJ2-5; D is possibly TRBD2 (5 bases). Germline V gene sequence: CDR1 SEHNR, CDR2 FQNEAQ (reference sequence). V was clipped by 0 bases and J by 9 bases, with 8 bases between them. The length of the CDR3 is 12 residues. This chain's CDR3 is CASSLATGAQYF. The CDR3 nucleotides read TGTGCCAGCAGCTTAGCGACCGGGGCCCAGTACTTC.

This clone was recorded once. The CDR3 nucleotides read TGTGCCAGCAGCCCACGTTGGGGGGGCGCGGAGGGCACTGAAGCTTTCTTT. Protein sequence: CASSPRWGGAEGTEAFF. This chain links TRBV7-8 with TRBJ1-1; the D gene is possibly TRBD1 (6 bases). In germline, CDR1 is SGHVS, CDR2 FQNEAQ. V was shortened by 5 bases and J by 4 bases, with 23 bases between the two germline ends. There are 17 residues in the CDR3.

This chain uses TRBV5-1 with TRBJ1-5; unclear D gene. The V end lost 0 bases, the J end lost 5 bases, and 6 bases lay between the germline ends. CDR3 length equals 13 residues. Germline CDR1 reads SGHRS; CDR2 reads YFSETQ. CDR3 residues: CASSLDRYQPQHF. The CDR3 DNA is TGCGCCAGCAGCTTGGATCGGTATCAGCCCCAGCATTTT.

The V and J genes are TRBV28 and TRBJ1-1, with D possibly being TRBD1 (6 bases). Germline CDR1 MDHEN, CDR2 SYDVKM. Between the trimmed V and J ends, which lost 7 bases and 2 bases, there was a span of 14 bases. The CDR3 is made up of 14 amino acids. CDR3 DNA sequence: TGTGCCAGCAAACAGGGACGGATTAACACTGAAGCTTTCTTT. Translation: CASKQGRINTEAFF. Filled out from reference TRBV28 and TRBJ1-1, the complete variable domain reads DVKVTQSSRYLVKRTGEKVFLECVQDMDHENMFWYRQDPGLGLRLIYFSYDVKMKEKGDIPEGYSVSREKKERFSLILESASTNQTSMYLCASKQGRINTEAFFGQGTRLTVV.

The chain has TRBV5-6 and TRBJ1-5; TRBD1 is a possible D gene (6 bases). Germline V gives CDR1 SGHDT, CDR2 YYEEEE. V lost 0 bases and J 3 bases, leaving 7 bases between the germline ends. This CDR3 is built from 14 residues. The CDR3 bases are TGTGCCAGCAGCTTGGCAGGGGTCAATCAGCCCCAGCATTTT. This encodes CASSLAGVNQPQHF.

The V gene is TRBV9, the J gene TRBJ2-3, with TRBD1 identical over 7 bases. V shed 2 bases and J 3 bases; nucleotides not matched to a gene: 6. CDR3 length: 15 amino acids. The germline gives CDR1 SGDLS, CDR2 YYNGEE. CDR3 amino acids: CASSVTGTETDTQYF. The CDR3 bases are TGTGCCAGCAGCGTGACCGGGACAGAAACAGATACGCAGTATTTT. The variable domain in full, completed from reference TRBV9 and TRBJ2-3, reads DSGVTQTPKHLITATGQRVTLRCSPRSGDLSVYWYQQSLDQGLQFLIQYYNGEERAKGNILERFSAQQFPDLHSELNLSSLELGDSALYFCASSVTGTETDTQYFGPGTRLTVL.

This chain joins TRBV18 and TRBJ1-4; D unclear. The germline V gene encodes CDR1 KGHSH and CDR2 LQKENI. V dropped 6 bases and J dropped 5 bases, with 13 bases sitting between them. The CDR3 has 14 amino acids. CDR3 DNA: TGTGCCAGCTCGCCGACTAGTCGGAATGAAAAACTGTTTTTT. Its translation is CASSPTSRNEKLFF. Full variable domain (outside the CDR3, taken from reference TRBV18 and TRBJ1-4): NAGVMQNPRHLVRRRGQEARLRCSPMKGHSHVYWYRQLPEEGLKFMVYLQKENIIDESGMPKERFSAEFPKEGPSILRIQQVVRGDSAAYFCASSPTSRNEKLFFGSGTQLSVL.

The CDR3 DNA reads TGCGCCAGCAGCTCACCAACAGGGAAAGAGACCCAGTACTTC. This gives the protein CASSSPTGKETQYF. The V gene is TRBV5-1, the J gene TRBJ2-5, with D possibly being TRBD1 (6 bases). The CDR3 totals 14 residues. Germline V gene sequence: CDR1 SGHRS, CDR2 YFSETQ. V was trimmed by 3 bases and J by 3 bases, leaving 12 bases between them.

Here the CDR3 reads CASSMTAPNYGYTF. DNA of the CDR3: TGTGCCAGCAGCATGACCGCTCCTAACTATGGCTACACCTTC. J is TRBJ1-2 and V is TRBV7-9; unclear D gene. Trimming removed 5 bases from V and 0 bases from J, with 10 bases in between. CDR3 length: 14 amino acids. The germline CDR1 and CDR2 sequences are SEHNR and FQNEAQ (reference sequence). The full variable domain, its missing parts supplied by reference TRBV7-9 and TRBJ1-2, is DTGVSQNPRHKITKRGQNVTFRCDPISEHNRLYWYRQTLGQGPEFLTYFQNEAQLEKSRLLSDRFSAERPKGSFSTLEIQRTEQGDSAMYLCASSMTAPNYGYTFGSGTRLTVV.

The chain couples TRBV7-3 to TRBJ1-6, with a possible D match to TRBD1 (6 bases). The CDR3 spans 14 residues. The ends were cut back, 3 bases at V and 4 bases at J, with 7 bases in the middle. Germline CDR1 reads SGHTA; CDR2 reads FQGTGA. The CDR3 DNA reads TGTGCCAGCAGCTTCCAGGGGTATAATTCACCCCTCCACTTT. Translated, it gives CASSFQGYNSPLHF. The variable domain in full, completed from reference TRBV7-3 and TRBJ1-6, reads GAGVSQTPSNKVTEKGKYVELRCDPISGHTALYWYRQSLGQGPEFLIYFQGTGAADDSGLPNDRFFAVRPEGSVSTLKIQRTERGDSAVYLCASSFQGYNSPLHFGNGTRLTVT.

V is TRBV19 and J is TRBJ2-7; possibly TRBD1 for D (6 bases). Trimming took off 3 bases at V and 0 bases at J, with 18 bases between the two ends. Looked up from germline, CDR1 is LNHDA and CDR2 is SQIVND (reference sequence). This CDR3 comprises 17 residues. The CDR3 nucleotides read TGTGCCAGTAGTATCGGTTCCGTGGACAGCCCCTCCTACGAGCAGTACTTC. Translated: CASSIGSVDSPSYEQYF. Drawing the rest from reference TRBV19 and TRBJ2-7, the complete variable domain is DGGITQSPKYLFRKEGQNVTLSCEQNLNHDAMYWYRQDPGQGLRLIYYSQIVNDFQKGDIAEGYSVSREKKESFPLTVTSAQKNPTAFYLCASSIGSVDSPSYEQYFGPGTRLTVT.

The gene calls are TRBV5-4 and TRBJ1-3, with D perhaps matching TRBD1 (5 bases). The CDR3 extends over 14 amino acids. V shed 3 bases and J shed 3 bases, with 10 bases lying between them. Germline CDR1 and CDR2: SGHNT and YYREEE (reference sequence). This CDR3 reads CASSSGRDGNTIYF. The CDR3 DNA follows: TGTGCCAGCAGCTCAGGCAGGGATGGAAACACCATATATTTT.

The genes are TRBV28 and TRBJ1-2, with TRBD1 as a possible D gene (5 bases). Germline V gives CDR1 MDHEN, CDR2 SYDVKM. This CDR3 region has 13 residues. The CDR3 DNA follows: TGTGTCACGACCCGGGGACTTAACTATGGCTACACCTTC. Its translation: CVTTRGLNYGYTF.

The rearrangement joins TRBV2 to TRBJ2-1; D may be TRBD1 or TRBD2 (7 bases each). V was clipped by 0 bases and J by 8 bases, with 20 bases between them. This CDR3 is 17 amino acids long. Germline V gene data show CDR1 as SNHLY and CDR2 as FYNNEI. In DNA form, the CDR3 reads TGTGCCAGCAGTGAAGCAAGAGCAGGGGGGGTGATCGATGAGCAGTTCTTC. Its protein product is CASSEARAGGVIDEQFF.

This chain uses TRBV2 with TRBJ1-5; the D gene is possibly TRBD1 (6 bases). V was cut by 4 bases and J by 4 bases, with 17 bases left in between. The CDR3 totals 16 residues. Looked up from germline, CDR1 is SNHLY and CDR2 is FYNNEI. As DNA, the CDR3 is TGTGCCAGCAGTGCCGCGACAGGAGCTGCAAATCAGCCCCAGCATTTT. Translating gives CASSAATGAANQPQHF. The variable domain in full, with the rest retrieved from reference TRBV2 and TRBJ1-5, is EPEVTQTPSHQVTQMGQEVILRCVPISNHLYFYWYRQILGQKVEFLVSFYNNEISEKSEIFDDQFSVERPDGSNFTLKIRSTKLEDSAMYFCASSAATGAANQPQHFGDGTRLSIL.

The rearrangement uses TRBV18 and TRBJ2-2; 7 positions match TRBD1. Germline CDR1 is KGHSH and CDR2 is LQKENI. With V trimmed by 6 bases and J by 7 bases, 14 bases remained unmatched. This CDR3 comprises 16 residues. The CDR3 reads CASSGQLDRVNGELFF. The CDR3 bases are TGTGCCAGCTCCGGTCAACTCGACAGGGTCAACGGGGAGCTGTTTTTT.

The chain links TRBV18 to TRBJ1-2, with 8 nucleotides matching TRBD1. V gave up 2 bases and J gave up 8 bases; unmatched junction bases: 7. The CDR3 spans 14 residues. Germline-derived CDR1 and CDR2 are KGHSH and LQKENI. The CDR3 region has the DNA TGTGCCAGCTCACCAGGACAGGGACCTTTGGGCTACACCTTC. This sequence encodes CASSPGQGPLGYTF.

This rearrangement joins TRBV11-3 to TRBJ1-3; no clear D gene. V was pared by 5 bases and J by 0 bases, with 14 bases between. This CDR3 has 16 residues. In germline, CDR1 is SGHNT, CDR2 YENEEA. The CDR3 DNA reads as TGTGCCAGCAGCCCTGGATTAGCCCGCTCTGGAAACACCATATATTTT. Its protein is CASSPGLARSGNTIYF.

The rearrangement uses TRBV29-1 and TRBJ1-4; 10 bases align to TRBD1. The CDR3 is made up of 15 amino acids. Germline V gene sequence: CDR1 SQVTM, CDR2 ANQGSEA. The trim removed 4 bases at V and 8 bases at J, leaving 10 bases unmatched. Here the CDR3 reads CSVGAGTGVAEKLFF. The CDR3 bases are TGCAGCGTTGGAGCCGGGACAGGGGTAGCGGAAAAACTGTTTTTT.

The rearrangement links TRBV6-6 to TRBJ1-5, with 7 positions matching TRBD1. Unmatched junction bases numbered 5, after V lost 5 bases and J lost 4 bases. The CDR3 extends over 14 amino acids. Germline V gene lookup returns CDR1 MNHNY and CDR2 SVGAGI (reference sequence). In nucleotides, the CDR3 is TGTGCCAGCAGTCTCCAGGGGGGAAATCAGCCCCAGCATTTT. Its translation: CASSLQGGNQPQHF.